Below, one TCR beta chain is given with its context. The antigen is undetermined. This sample is drawn from a study of identifying expanded T cells in peripheral blood. General study points: Roughly two-week clone count variance significantly increased as total template count grew.

Collection occurred without any documented infections or immune events in donors. The repertoire was sequenced with immunoSEQ multiplex PCR; TCRdb's copy has only in-frame clones and lacks some. This sample has under 120,000 clones; 75% to 90% occur once, and the top ten carry over 15%. Between the trimmed V and J ends, which lost 7 bases and 10 bases, there was a span of 22 bases. This CDR3 has 14 amino acids. Germline V gene lookup returns CDR1 MNHEY and CDR2 SMNVEV (reference sequence). V gene TRBV27 combines with J gene TRBJ1-1; D not certain. This clonotype was sampled from a person between 18 and 75 years old in good health. The sample taken for sequencing was blood. The CDR3 protein is CASILRGVGSGAFF. CDR3 nucleotides: TGTGCCAGCATCCTCCGCGGGGTGGGGTCAGGAGCTTTCTTT.